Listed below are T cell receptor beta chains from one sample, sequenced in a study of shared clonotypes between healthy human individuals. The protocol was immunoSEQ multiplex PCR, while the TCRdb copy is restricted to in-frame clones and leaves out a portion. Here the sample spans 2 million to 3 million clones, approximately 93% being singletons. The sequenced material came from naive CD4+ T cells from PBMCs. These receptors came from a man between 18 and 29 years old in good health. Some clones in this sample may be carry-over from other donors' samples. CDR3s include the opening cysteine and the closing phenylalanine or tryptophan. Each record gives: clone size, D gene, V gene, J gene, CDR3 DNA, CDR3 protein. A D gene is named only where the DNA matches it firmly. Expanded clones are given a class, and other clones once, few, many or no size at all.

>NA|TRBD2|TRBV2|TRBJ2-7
TGTGCCAGCATTAACCAATTAAGAGGACTAGCAGGTTCTAAGCTGTACTTC
CASINQLRGLAGSKLYF
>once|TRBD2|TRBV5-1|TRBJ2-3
TGCGCCAGCAGCTTGGTCGCGGGGGGCACAGATACGCAGTATTTT
CASSLVAGGTDTQYF
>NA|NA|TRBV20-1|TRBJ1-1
TGCAGTGCTAGGGAGGAAACTGAAGCTTTCTTT
CSAREETEAFF
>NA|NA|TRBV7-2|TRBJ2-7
TGTGCCAGCAGCCAAAGCTCGGCTCGCGAGCAGTACTTC
CASSQSSAREQYF
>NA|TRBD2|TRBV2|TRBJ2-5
TGTGCCAGCAGAGGGGGGACTAGCGCTGAGACCCAGTACTTC
CASRGGTSAETQYF
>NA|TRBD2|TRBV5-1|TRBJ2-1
TGCGCCAGCAGCCTGGGGACTAGCGGATACAATGAGCAGTTCTTC
CASSLGTSGYNEQFF
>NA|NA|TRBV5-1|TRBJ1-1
TGCGCCAGCTCTAAGTCTCAGAACACTGAAGCTTTCTTT
CASSKSQNTEAFF
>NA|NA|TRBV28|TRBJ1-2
TGTGCCAGCAGTTTCCAGGACTTAAGGGAATATGGCTACACCTTC
CASSFQDLREYGYTF
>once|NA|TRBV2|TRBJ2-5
TGTGCCAGCACCCTCCCCCACCAAGAGACCCAGTACTTC
CASTLPHQETQYF
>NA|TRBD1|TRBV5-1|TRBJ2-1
TGCGCCAGCAGCTCCCAGGGGGCATCCTACAATGAGCAGTTCTTC
CASSSQGASYNEQFF
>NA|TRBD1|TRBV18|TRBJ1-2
TGTGCCAGCTCACCACGGCTGGGCAGGGGGCGACCCAACTATGGCTACACCTTC
CASSPRLGRGRPNYGYTF
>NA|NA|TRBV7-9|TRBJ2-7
TGTGCCAGCAGCTTAGCGATCCGACGGGATCACGAGCAGTACTTC
CASSLAIRRDHEQYF
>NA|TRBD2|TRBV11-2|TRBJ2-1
TGTGCCAGCAGCGCTGATGGACTAGCCACCGTCAATGAGCAGTTCTTC
CASSADGLATVNEQFF
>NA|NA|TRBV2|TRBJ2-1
TGTGCCAGCAGTGTTGGGGTCCATGAGCAGTTCTTC
CASSVGVHEQFF
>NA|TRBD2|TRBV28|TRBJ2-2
TGTGCCAGCACCCGGGGGGGCCCGAACACCGGGGAGCTGTTTTTT
CASTRGGPNTGELFF
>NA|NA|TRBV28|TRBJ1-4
TGTGCCAGCAGTTTAGGACGCGGGTATAATGAAAAACTGTTTTTT
CASSLGRGYNEKLFF
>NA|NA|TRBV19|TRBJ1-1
TGTGCCAGTAGTATACTTGGGCAGGGCAGGACTGAAGCTTTCTTT
CASSILGQGRTEAFF
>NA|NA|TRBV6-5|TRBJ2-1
TGTGCCAGCAGTCCCCTAGGGGCTGACAATGAGCAGTTCTTC
CASSPLGADNEQFF